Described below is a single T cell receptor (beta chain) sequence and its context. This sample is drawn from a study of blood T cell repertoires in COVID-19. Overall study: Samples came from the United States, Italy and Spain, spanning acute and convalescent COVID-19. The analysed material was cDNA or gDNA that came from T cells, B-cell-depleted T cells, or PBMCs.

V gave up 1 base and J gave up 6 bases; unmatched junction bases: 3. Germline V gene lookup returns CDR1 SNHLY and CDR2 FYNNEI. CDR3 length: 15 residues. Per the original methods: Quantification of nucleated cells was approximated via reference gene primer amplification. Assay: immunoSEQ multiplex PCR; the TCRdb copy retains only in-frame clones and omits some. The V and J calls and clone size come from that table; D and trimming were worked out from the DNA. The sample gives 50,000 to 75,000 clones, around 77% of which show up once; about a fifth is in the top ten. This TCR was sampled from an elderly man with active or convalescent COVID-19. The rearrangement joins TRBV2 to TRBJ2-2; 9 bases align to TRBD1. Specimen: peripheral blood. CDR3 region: CASSEGDRDAGELFF. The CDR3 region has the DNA TGTGCCAGCAGTGAAGGGGACAGGGACGCCGGGGAGCTGTTTTTT.